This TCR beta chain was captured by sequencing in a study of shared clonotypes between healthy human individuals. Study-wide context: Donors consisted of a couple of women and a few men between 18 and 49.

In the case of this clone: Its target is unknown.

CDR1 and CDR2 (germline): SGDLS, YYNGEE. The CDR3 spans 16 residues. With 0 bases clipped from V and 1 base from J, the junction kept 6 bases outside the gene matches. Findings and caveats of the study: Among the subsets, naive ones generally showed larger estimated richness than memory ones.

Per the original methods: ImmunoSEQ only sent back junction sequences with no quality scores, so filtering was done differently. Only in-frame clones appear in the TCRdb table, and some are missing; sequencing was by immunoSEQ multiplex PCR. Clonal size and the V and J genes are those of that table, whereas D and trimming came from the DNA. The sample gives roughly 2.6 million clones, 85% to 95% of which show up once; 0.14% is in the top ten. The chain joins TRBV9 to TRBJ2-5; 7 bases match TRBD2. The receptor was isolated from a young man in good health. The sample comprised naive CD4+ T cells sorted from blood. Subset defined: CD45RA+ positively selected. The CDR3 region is CASSVETGGGQETQYF. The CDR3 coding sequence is TGTGCCAGCAGCGTAGAAACGGGAGGCGGCCAAGAGACCCAGTACTTC.